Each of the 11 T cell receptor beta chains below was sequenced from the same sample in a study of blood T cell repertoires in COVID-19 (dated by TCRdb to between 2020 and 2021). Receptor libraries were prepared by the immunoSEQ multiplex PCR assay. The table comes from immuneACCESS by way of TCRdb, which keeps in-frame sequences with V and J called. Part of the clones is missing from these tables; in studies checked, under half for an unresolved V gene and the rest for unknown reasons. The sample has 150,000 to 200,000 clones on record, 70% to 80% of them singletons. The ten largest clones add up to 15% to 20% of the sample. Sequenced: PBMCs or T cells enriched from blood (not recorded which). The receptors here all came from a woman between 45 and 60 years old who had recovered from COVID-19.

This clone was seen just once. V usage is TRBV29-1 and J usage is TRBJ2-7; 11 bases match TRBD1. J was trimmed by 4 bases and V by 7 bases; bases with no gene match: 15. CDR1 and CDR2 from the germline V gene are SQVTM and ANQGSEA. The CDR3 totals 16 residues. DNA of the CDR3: TGCAGCGCCAGTCCTGATGGGACAGGGGGAGCGTACGAGCAGTACTTC. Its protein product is CSASPDGTGGAYEQYF.

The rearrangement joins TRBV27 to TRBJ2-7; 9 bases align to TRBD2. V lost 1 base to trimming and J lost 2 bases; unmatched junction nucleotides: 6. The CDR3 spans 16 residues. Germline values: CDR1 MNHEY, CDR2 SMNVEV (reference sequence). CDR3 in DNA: TGTGCCAGCAGTTTATTAGTGGCGGGAGGGCCCTACGAGCAGTACTTC. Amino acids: CASSLLVAGGPYEQYF.

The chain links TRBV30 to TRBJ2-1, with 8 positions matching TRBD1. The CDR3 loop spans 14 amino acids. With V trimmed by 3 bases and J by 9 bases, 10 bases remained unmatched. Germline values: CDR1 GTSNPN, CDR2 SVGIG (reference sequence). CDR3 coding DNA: TGTGCCTGGAGGACTCGGACAGGGCGAGGTGAGCAGTTCTTC. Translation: CAWRTRTGRGEQFF.

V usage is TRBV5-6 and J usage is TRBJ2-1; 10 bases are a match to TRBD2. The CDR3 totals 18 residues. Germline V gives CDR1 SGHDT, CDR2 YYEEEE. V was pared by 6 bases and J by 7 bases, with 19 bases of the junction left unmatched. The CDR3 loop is CASTRSGAGLAPKNEQFF. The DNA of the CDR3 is TGTGCCAGCACCCGGTCCGGTGCGGGACTAGCGCCTAAGAATGAGCAGTTCTTC.

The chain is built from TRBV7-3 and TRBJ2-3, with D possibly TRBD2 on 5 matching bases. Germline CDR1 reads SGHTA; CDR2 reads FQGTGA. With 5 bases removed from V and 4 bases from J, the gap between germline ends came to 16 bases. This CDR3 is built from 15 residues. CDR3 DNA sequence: TGTGCCAGCAGCGAGGCGCCGGACGGGGCAGATACGCAGTATTTT. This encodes CASSEAPDGADTQYF.

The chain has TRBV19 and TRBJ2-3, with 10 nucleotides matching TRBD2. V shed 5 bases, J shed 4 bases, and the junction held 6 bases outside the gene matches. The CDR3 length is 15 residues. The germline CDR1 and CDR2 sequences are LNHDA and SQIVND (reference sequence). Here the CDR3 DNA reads TGTGCCAGTAGTGCCTCTAGCGGGAGTGCAGATACGCAGTATTTT. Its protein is CASSASSGSADTQYF.

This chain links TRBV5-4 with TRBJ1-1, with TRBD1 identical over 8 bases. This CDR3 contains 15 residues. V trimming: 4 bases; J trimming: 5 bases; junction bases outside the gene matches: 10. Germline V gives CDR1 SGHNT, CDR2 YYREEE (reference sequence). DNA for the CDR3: TGTGCCAGCAGCCCTAGGGACAGGACGGGGACTGAAGCTTTCTTT. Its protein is CASSPRDRTGTEAFF. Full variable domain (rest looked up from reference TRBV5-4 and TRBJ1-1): ETGVTQSPTHLIKTRGQQVTLRCSSQSGHNTVSWYQQALGQGPQFIFQYYREEENGRGNFPPRFSGLQFPNYSSELNVNALELDDSALYLCASSPRDRTGTEAFFGQGTRLTVV.

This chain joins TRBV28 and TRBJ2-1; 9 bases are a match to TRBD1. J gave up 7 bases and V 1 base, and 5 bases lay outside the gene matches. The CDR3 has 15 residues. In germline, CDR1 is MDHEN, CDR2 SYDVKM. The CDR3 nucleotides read TGTGCCAGCAGTTTATCGGACAGGGGTAAGAATGAGCAGTTCTTC. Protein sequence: CASSLSDRGKNEQFF.

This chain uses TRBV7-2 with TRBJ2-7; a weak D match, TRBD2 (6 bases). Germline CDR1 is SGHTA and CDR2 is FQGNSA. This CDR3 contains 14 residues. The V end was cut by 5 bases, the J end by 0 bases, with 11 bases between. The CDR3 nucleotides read TGTGCCAGCAGCCCGGGGACTCCCTCCTACGAGCAGTACTTC. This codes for CASSPGTPSYEQYF.

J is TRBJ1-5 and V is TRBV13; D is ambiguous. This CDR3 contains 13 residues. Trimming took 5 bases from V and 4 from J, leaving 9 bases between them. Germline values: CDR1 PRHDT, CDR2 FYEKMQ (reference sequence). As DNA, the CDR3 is TGTGCCAGCAGCATGCGGGCGAATCAGCCCCAGCATTTT. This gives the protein CASSMRANQPQHF.

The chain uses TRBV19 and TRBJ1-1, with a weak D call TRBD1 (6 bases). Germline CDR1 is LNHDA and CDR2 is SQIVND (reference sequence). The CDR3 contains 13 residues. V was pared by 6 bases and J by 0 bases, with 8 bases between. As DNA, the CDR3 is TGTGCCAGTAGCGACAGGCTGAACACTGAAGCTTTCTTT. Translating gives CASSDRLNTEAFF.